This T cell receptor (beta chain) emerged from a study of tumor-infiltrating lymphocytes in oesophageal squamous cell carcinoma. Each CDR3 protein is one row after TCRdb ran MiXCR on the PCR reads. The sample lists about 21,000 distinct CDR3 sequences; more than 30% were seen once. The CDR3 runs to 16 residues. Germline V gene lookup returns CDR1 MNHNS and CDR2 SASEGT. V lost 4 bases and J 1 base, leaving 11 bases between the germline ends. This clonotype showed up many times. The sequence came from a male donor with esophageal squamous cell carcinoma. The rearrangement links TRBV6-1 to TRBJ1-6; TRBD1 is a possible D gene (5 bases). Specimen: esophageal tumor tissue. In DNA form, the CDR3 reads TGTGCCAGCAGTGCCTCAGGGAATTCCTATAATTCACCCCTCCACTTT. Translating gives CASSASGNSYNSPLHF.